One sample yielded the 28 T cell receptor beta chains listed below, sequenced in a study of neurological immune-mediated disorders. TCRdb reprocessed the 5' RACE reads via MiXCR and lists one record per CDR3 protein. The repertoire consists of over 75,000 distinct CDR3 sequences, with approximately 6% occurring once and the leading ten covering 7.9%. Sample time point: longitudinal time-point 2. Source material: PBMCs. The source of these receptors is a woman aged 60-75 years with multiple sclerosis.

In this sample, this clonotype turned up many times. The rearrangement uses TRBV6-5 and TRBJ2-4; perhaps D is TRBD1 or TRBD2 (6 bases each). This CDR3 comprises 13 residues. Germline V gene data show CDR1 as MNHEY and CDR2 as SVGAGI. The V and J ends lost 8 bases and 7 bases respectively, with 15 bases between them. The CDR3 loop is CASRGETGNIQYF. Here the CDR3 DNA reads TGTGCCAGCCGCGGGGAAACAGGGAACATTCAGTACTTC.

To note about this clonotype: This may be a read error: a much more frequent sequence differs by one nucleotide. The chain recombines TRBV29-1 with TRBJ1-1, with TRBD1 matching over 7 bases. The germline V gene has CDR1 SQVTM and CDR2 ANQGSEA. Unmatched junction bases numbered 16, after V lost 7 bases and J lost 2 bases. The CDR3 has 16 residues. CDR3 nucleotides: TGCAGCGGATCTCTGGCGAGGGACAGAAGAAACACTGAAGCTTTCTTT. It translates to CSGSLARDRRNTEAFF. The full variable domain, completed using reference TRBV29-1 and TRBJ1-1, is SAVISQKPSRDICQRGTSLTIQCQVDSQVTMMFWYRQQPGQSLTLIATANQGSEATYESGFVIDKFPISRPNLTFSTLTVSNMSPEDSSIYLCSGSLARDRRNTEAFFGQGTRLTVV.

This clonotype was counted ten times or more. The rearrangement uses TRBV10-2 and TRBJ2-5, with D possibly matching TRBD2 (6 bases). CDR3 length: 14 amino acids. Germline V gene sequence: CDR1 WSHSY, CDR2 SAAADI. Trimming left V 4 bases short and J 2 bases short, with 11 bases between. CDR3 in amino acids: CASSGASAQETQYF. CDR3 coding DNA: TGCGCCAGCAGTGGGGCTAGCGCACAAGAGACCCAGTACTTC.

This clonotype showed up many times. The CDR3 loop reads CASSLVADPGGNSPLHF. In DNA, the CDR3 is TGTGCCAGCAGCTTAGTAGCCGATCCAGGCGGCAATTCACCCCTCCACTTT. The V and J genes are TRBV7-6 and TRBJ1-6; D gene ambiguous. The CDR3 has 17 amino acids. The ends were cut back, 1 base at V and 7 bases at J, with 17 bases in the middle. CDR1 is SGHVS and CDR2 is FNYEAQ in the germline V gene. Full variable domain (missing parts from reference TRBV7-6 and TRBJ1-6): GAGVSQSPRYKVTKRGQDVALRCDPISGHVSLYWYRQALGQGPEFLTYFNYEAQQDKSGLPNDRFSAERPEGSISTLTIQRTEQRDSAMYRCASSLVADPGGNSPLHFGNGTRLTVT.

This clonotype was found many times. This chain links TRBV3-1 with TRBJ2-5; maybe TRBD2 (5 bases). Germline V lookup: CDR1 LGHDT, CDR2 YNNKEL (reference sequence). Deletions cut 4 bases from V and 5 bases from J, with 17 bases between. The CDR3 spans 15 residues. The CDR3 DNA reads TGTGCCAGCAGCCCCGGCGGGCTAACGGGGGAGACCCAGTACTTC. This translates into CASSPGGLTGETQYF.

This clonotype was detected ten times or more. V and J are TRBV5-1 and TRBJ2-2; D is uncertain. Germline-derived CDR1 and CDR2 are SGHRS and YFSETQ. Trimming removed 0 bases from V and 4 bases from J, with 4 bases in between. The CDR3 has 13 amino acids. The CDR3 DNA sequence: TGCGCCAGCAGCTTGGATGTCACCGGGGAGCTGTTTTTT. Encoded protein: CASSLDVTGELFF. Looking up the rest from reference TRBV5-1 and TRBJ2-2 gives the full variable domain: KAGVTQTPRYLIKTRGQQVTLSCSPISGHRSVSWYQQTPGQGLQFLFEYFSETQRNKGNFPGRFSGRQFSNSRSEMNVSTLELGDSALYLCASSLDVTGELFFGEGSRLTVL.

This clonotype occurred many times. The V call is TRBV12-3 or TRBV12-4, the J call TRBJ2-2; 9 bases agree with TRBD1. This CDR3 region has 16 residues. Trimming took 7 bases from V and 2 from J; bases not matched to a gene: 8. The CDR3 reads CASKTQGASNTGELFF. CDR3 nucleotides: TGTGCCAGCAAGACACAGGGGGCGAGCAACACCGGGGAGCTGTTTTTT.

This clonotype occurred many times. This chain uses TRBV5-1 with TRBJ2-7, with TRBD2 matching 11 bases. The CDR3 totals 15 residues. Losses at the gene ends were 4 bases for V and 4 bases for J; bases not matched to a gene: 7. Germline V gene sequence: CDR1 SGHRS, CDR2 YFSETQ. The CDR3: CASSVPSGGHYEQYF. For the CDR3, the DNA is TGCGCCAGCAGCGTCCCTAGCGGGGGGCATTACGAGCAGTACTTC.

This clonotype was counted at least ten times. V gene TRBV7-8 combines with J gene TRBJ1-5; D is uncertain. The germline V gene encodes CDR1 SGHVS and CDR2 FQNEAQ. Trimming removed 5 bases from V and 7 bases from J, with 9 bases in between. The CDR3 is 12 amino acids. CDR3 protein: CASSLRSQPQHF. The CDR3 DNA reads TGTGCCAGCAGCCTACGTAGCCAGCCCCAGCATTTT.

This clonotype appeared many times. The V call is TRBV7-9, the J call TRBJ2-7, with TRBD1 matching over 7 bases. The germline V gene has CDR1 SEHNR and CDR2 FQNEAQ (reference sequence). CDR3 length: 14 amino acids. With 6 bases clipped from V and 3 bases from J, the junction kept 8 bases outside the gene matches. The DNA for the CDR3 is TGTGCCAGCAGATCAACGGGACAGCGCTACGAGCAGTACTTC. Protein product: CASRSTGQRYEQYF.

This clonotype was counted many times. The chain joins TRBV5-1 to TRBJ2-7; TRBD2 aligns across 8 bases. The CDR3 consists of 13 residues. Per germline, CDR1 SGHRS and CDR2 YFSETQ. The junction had 5 bases not matched to a gene; V was cut back by 3 bases and J by 6 bases. The CDR3 DNA reads TGCGCCAGCAGCTCGGAGGGACTAGGCGAGCAGTACTTC. Translation: CASSSEGLGEQYF.

This clonotype was found many times. The chain links TRBV5-5 to TRBJ1-2, with D unresolved. CDR3 length equals 12 residues. Germline CDR1 reads SGHKS; CDR2 reads YYEKEE (reference sequence). V was cut by 2 bases and J by 2 bases, with 4 bases left in between. CDR3 region: CASSFGNYGYTF. CDR3 nucleotide sequence: TGTGCCAGCAGCTTTGGAAACTATGGCTACACCTTC. Full variable domain (missing parts from reference TRBV5-5 and TRBJ1-2): DAGVTQSPTHLIKTRGQQVTLRCSPISGHKSVSWYQQVLGQGPQFIFQYYEKEERGRGNFPDRFSARQFPNYSSELNVNALLLGDSALYLCASSFGNYGYTFGSGTRLTVV.

This clonotype was recorded at least ten times. The chain uses TRBV6-5 and TRBJ2-7; the D call may be TRBD1 or TRBD2 (5 bases each). CDR3 length equals 14 residues. V dropped 2 bases and J dropped 4 bases, with 12 bases sitting between them. CDR1 MNHEY and CDR2 SVGAGI come from the germline V gene. The CDR3 is CASSYTEGRYEQYF. In DNA form, the CDR3 reads TGTGCCAGCAGTTACACCGAGGGGCGTTACGAGCAGTACTTC.

This clonotype showed up many times. This chain uses TRBV6-6 with TRBJ1-1; D unresolved. The CDR3 covers 15 residues. Trimming stripped 1 base from V and 1 base from J, with 10 bases between. Germline values: CDR1 MNHNY, CDR2 SVGAGI (reference sequence). The CDR3 nucleotides are TGTGCCAGCAGTTACTTCAACACGGGGAACACTGAAGCTTTCTTT. Translating gives CASSYFNTGNTEAFF.

This clonotype was observed at least ten times. This chain connects TRBV12-3 or TRBV12-4 to TRBJ2-3; 11 nucleotides match TRBD2. J gave up 1 base and V 6 bases, and 6 bases lay outside the gene matches. The CDR3 has 16 amino acids. CDR3 in amino acids: CASRTSSGGRTDTQYF. The CDR3 DNA is TGTGCCAGCAGAACCTCTAGCGGGGGGCGCACAGATACGCAGTATTTT.

This clonotype was recorded at least ten times. This chain joins TRBV6-6 and TRBJ1-6; tentative D call: TRBD1 (6 bases). CDR1 is MNHNY and CDR2 is SVGAGI in the germline V gene (reference sequence). Trimming cost V 2 bases and J 5 bases, with 19 bases left between them. The CDR3 has 18 amino acids. CDR3: CASSYRQFQQGNNSPLHF. CDR3 nucleotides: TGTGCCAGCAGTTACCGCCAGTTCCAACAGGGAAATAATTCACCCCTCCACTTT.

There are many counts of this clonotype. The chain recombines TRBV12-3 or TRBV12-4 with TRBJ2-7; D unresolved. The CDR3 length is 11 residues. The V gene lost 6 bases and the J gene lost 6 bases, with 9 bases spanning the gap. CDR3 coding DNA: TGTGCCAGCAGCCCCCTTAGCGAGCAGTACTTC. It encodes CASSPLSEQYF.

This clonotype was recorded many times. J is TRBJ2-1 and V is TRBV5-1; TRBD2 matches 11 bases. The ends lost 3 bases at V and 5 bases at J; junction bases unmatched: 4. The CDR3 covers 15 residues. CDR1 is SGHRS and CDR2 is YFSETQ in the germline V gene. This CDR3 reads CASSSTSGGNNEQFF. CDR3 DNA sequence: TGCGCCAGCAGCTCAACTAGCGGGGGAAACAATGAGCAGTTCTTC.

CDR3 bases: TGCAGTGCTAGAGAGGGAGGGGCCCCGGGCACTGAAGCTTTCTTT. Translated, it gives CSAREGGAPGTEAFF. The gene calls are TRBV20-1 and TRBJ1-1; TRBD1 is a possible D gene (5 bases). The germline V gene encodes CDR1 DFQATT and CDR2 SNEGSKA (reference sequence). Trimming shortened V by 0 bases and J by 4 bases, and 15 bases separated the two germline ends. This CDR3 has 15 residues.

This clonotype was detected many times. V usage is TRBV7-7 and J usage is TRBJ2-5; D uncertain. Trimming took off 2 bases at V and 5 bases at J, with 9 bases between the two ends. The CDR3 length is 13 residues. Germline assignment: CDR1 SSHAT and CDR2 FNYEAQ (reference sequence). The CDR3 region is CASSLLGSETQYF. In DNA, the CDR3 is TGTGCCAGCAGCTTACTAGGTTCGGAGACCCAGTACTTC.

This clonotype was counted many times. This chain connects TRBV7-6 to TRBJ2-2, with a tentative D call TRBD1 (5 bases). Trimming took 0 bases from V and 2 from J, leaving 10 bases between them. CDR3 size: 16 residues. Germline CDR1 SGHVS, CDR2 FNYEAQ. The CDR3, as DNA: TGTGCCAGCAGCTTAGCCAGCAGGGCCAACACCGGGGAGCTGTTTTTT. Translation gives CASSLASRANTGELFF.

This clonotype was observed many times. V gene TRBV5-1 combines with J gene TRBJ2-1; 10 bases fit TRBD1. Germline V CDR1 and CDR2: SGHRS, YFSETQ. The CDR3 is 16 amino acids. J was trimmed by 3 bases and V by 3 bases; bases with no gene match: 6. CDR3 bases: TGCGCCAGCAGCTCGACAGGGGGCGGGCTCTACAATGAGCAGTTCTTC. Translated, it gives CASSSTGGGLYNEQFF.

This clonotype was recorded at least ten times. V usage is TRBV20-1 and J usage is TRBJ2-3; D is undetermined. CDR3 size: 15 residues. Trimming left V 1 base short and J 2 bases short, with 13 bases between. Germline V CDR1 and CDR2: DFQATT, SNEGSKA (reference sequence). This chain's CDR3 is CSARAPAFDTDTQYF. CDR3 sequence (DNA): TGCAGTGCTAGAGCGCCGGCTTTCGACACAGATACGCAGTATTTT.

By sample fraction, this clonotype is medium-sized. The CDR3 loop is CSARGLNEQFF. Written as DNA, the CDR3 is TGCAGTGCTAGAGGGTTAAATGAGCAGTTCTTC. The rearrangement joins TRBV20-1 to TRBJ2-1; D is undetermined. CDR1 is DFQATT and CDR2 is SNEGSKA in the germline V gene (reference sequence). V dropped 1 base and J dropped 7 bases, with 5 bases sitting between them. CDR3 size: 11 residues.

This clonotype was detected ten times or more. This chain uses TRBV11-2 with TRBJ2-1; TRBD1 matches at 9 bases. Trimming removed 3 bases from V and 6 bases from J; junction bases left unmatched: 6. Germline V gene lookup returns CDR1 SGHAT and CDR2 FQNNGV. The CDR3 is 15 residues long. For the CDR3, the DNA is TGTGCCAGCAGCTTGTACAGGGGGCAGGGCAATGAGCAGTTCTTC. Protein product: CASSLYRGQGNEQFF.

Regarding this clonotype: A much larger clone is a single base away; this may be a read error. The chain recombines TRBV28 with TRBJ1-2, with D tentatively TRBD1 (5 bases). Trimming removed 8 bases from V and 4 bases from J, with 14 bases in between. Germline lookup yields CDR1 MDHEN and CDR2 SYDVKM. CDR3 length: 13 residues. The CDR3 DNA reads as TGTGCCAGCGCCCGGGGGTTGACCTATGGCTACACCTTC. It encodes CASARGLTYGYTF.

This clonotype was seen at least ten times. The chain is built from TRBV5-1 and TRBJ1-1; D is uncertain. Germline V CDR1 and CDR2: SGHRS, YFSETQ. The CDR3 loop spans 12 amino acids. Trimming shortened V by 2 bases and J by 5 bases, and 7 bases separated the two germline ends. The chain's CDR3 is CASSFQETEAFF. The CDR3 nucleotides read TGCGCCAGCAGCTTCCAGGAAACTGAAGCTTTCTTT.

This clonotype was seen repeatedly, ten times or more. The rearrangement links TRBV5-5 to TRBJ2-7, with 7 bases that match TRBD2. Unmatched junction bases numbered 3, after V lost 0 bases and J lost 6 bases. CDR1 is SGHKS and CDR2 is YYEKEE in the germline V gene (reference sequence). The CDR3 is 13 residues long. This chain's CDR3 is CASSLEWGGEQYF. Written as DNA, the CDR3 is TGTGCCAGCAGCTTGGAGTGGGGGGGCGAGCAGTACTTC.